Shown below are 18 T cell receptor beta chains from a single sample sequenced in a study of shared clonotypes between healthy human individuals (dated by TCRdb to 2018 to 2020). The library was built by means of the immunoSEQ multiplex PCR assay. The clones in this table, taken by TCRdb from immuneACCESS, are in-frame only. Not every clone is retained; where verified, under half of the shortfall comes from an unresolved V gene, and the cause of the rest is unknown. Within this sample are some 79,000 clones, with 50% to 70% of them counted one time only. The ten top clones hold over 50% of the sample. The material sequenced was memory CD8+ T cells sorted from blood. The cell subset or site label of this sample denotes: CD45RO+ cells pooled with CCR7-negative TemRA cells. The receptors come from a man aged 25 to 40 in good health.

There are a few counts of this clone. A much larger clone lies one base from this, so it may be a read error. Additional DNA sequences in this sample encode the identical CDR3. The V and J genes are TRBV7-2 and TRBJ1-5, with D possibly being TRBD1 (5 bases). The germline V gene encodes CDR1 SGHTA and CDR2 FQGNSA. The germline V and J ends were trimmed by 1 base and 0 bases, with 7 bases remaining between them. CDR3 length: 15 amino acids. The CDR3 protein is CASSLEGYSNQPQHF. CDR3 coding DNA: TGTGCCAGCAGCTTAGAGGGGTATAGCAATCAGCCCCAGCATTTT.

The chain combines TRBV18 with TRBJ2-7; D remains unclear. The CDR3 extends over 14 amino acids. The germline V and J ends were trimmed by 3 bases and 2 bases, with 11 bases remaining between them. Per germline, CDR1 KGHSH and CDR2 LQKENI. The CDR3 sequence: CASSPPWDTYEQYF. In DNA, the CDR3 is TGTGCCAGCTCACCCCCGTGGGATACCTACGAGCAGTACTTC.

The chain has TRBV9 and TRBJ1-2; no definite D call. Per germline, CDR1 SGDLS and CDR2 YYNGEE. The CDR3 is 12 amino acids. V lost 3 bases to trimming and J lost 4 bases, with 7 bases between them. For the CDR3, the DNA is TGTGCCAGCAGCGCCAACAGCTATGGCTACACCTTC. Translation gives CASSANSYGYTF.

This sequence joins TRBV6-5 and TRBJ2-1; perhaps TRBD2 as D (5 bases). CDR3 size: 13 residues. From germline, CDR1 is MNHEY and CDR2 SVGAGI. Trimming pared 6 bases from V and 6 bases from J, leaving 12 bases between. The CDR3 nucleotides read TGTGCCAGCAGCCTTCTAGCCTTCAATGAGCAGTTCTTC. Protein product: CASSLLAFNEQFF.

This clone appeared a few times. The V call is TRBV14, the J call TRBJ1-1; a possible D gene is TRBD1 (5 bases). Trimming stripped 4 bases from V and 6 bases from J, with 15 bases between. The length of the CDR3 is 14 residues. CDR1 and CDR2 (germline): SGHDN, FVKESK. The CDR3 DNA is TGTGCCAGCAGCCTAGCGGGGGAGTTGGCTGAAGCTTTCTTT. Amino acid sequence: CASSLAGELAEAFF.

Many counts were recorded for this clone. Other DNA sequences in the same sample also yield this CDR3. The chain carries TRBV7-8 and TRBJ2-2; no definite D call. V shed 2 bases and J shed 3 bases, with 10 bases lying between them. This CDR3 region has 15 residues. Germline V gene sequence: CDR1 SGHVS, CDR2 FQNEAQ. The CDR3 nucleotides are TGTGCCAGCAGCTTAAAGGGTCGGGACACCGGGGAGCTGTTTTTT. Its protein product is CASSLKGRDTGELFF.

This clone came up many times. Other DNA sequences in this sample translate to the same CDR3. The rearrangement joins TRBV19 to TRBJ2-3; D is unclear. The length of the CDR3 is 12 residues. Trimming took off 5 bases at V and 3 bases at J, with 6 bases between the two ends. Germline V gene data show CDR1 as LNHDA and CDR2 as SQIVND (reference sequence). The CDR3 DNA reads as TGTGCCAGTAGTCAATCTACAGATACGCAGTATTTT. Protein: CASSQSTDTQYF. The complete variable domain, with remaining parts taken from reference TRBV19 and TRBJ2-3, reads DGGITQSPKYLFRKEGQNVTLSCEQNLNHDAMYWYRQDPGQGLRLIYYSQIVNDFQKGDIAEGYSVSREKKESFPLTVTSAQKNPTAFYLCASSQSTDTQYFGPGTRLTVL.

V usage is TRBV10-3 and J usage is TRBJ1-1, with unresolved D. V gave up 4 bases and J gave up 1 base, with 19 bases separating them. The germline CDR1 and CDR2 sequences are ENHRY and SYGVKD. The CDR3 is made up of 17 amino acids. DNA of the CDR3: TGTGCCATCAGTGCTCGGCAAGGGAAGGGCCGGAACACTGAAGCTTTCTTT. It translates to CAISARQGKGRNTEAFF.

This clone was seen only a few times. This chain joins TRBV15 and TRBJ1-2; D gene ambiguous. Per germline, CDR1 LNHNV and CDR2 YYDKDF (reference sequence). This CDR3 has 13 amino acids. The V end lost 0 bases, the J end lost 3 bases, and 5 bases lay between the germline ends. CDR3 in DNA: TGTGCCACCAGCAGAGATCGGCACTATGGCTACACCTTC. Translating it yields CATSRDRHYGYTF.

The chain links TRBV4-2 to TRBJ2-3; TRBD2 aligns across 10 bases. This CDR3 comprises 15 residues. Germline V CDR1 and CDR2: LGHNA, YNFKEQ. V lost 5 bases to trimming and J lost 1 base; unmatched junction nucleotides: 3. The CDR3 DNA follows: TGTGCCAGCAGCTTGGGGACTAGCGGCACAGATACGCAGTATTTT. Translated: CASSLGTSGTDTQYF.

V gene TRBV27 combines with J gene TRBJ1-2; TRBD1 is a possible D gene (6 bases). With 6 bases removed from V and 4 bases from J, the gap between germline ends came to 21 bases. Germline V gene lookup returns CDR1 MNHEY and CDR2 SMNVEV (reference sequence). The CDR3 consists of 16 residues. CDR3 region: CASSYSMGQAIYGYTF. The CDR3 coding sequence is TGTGCCAGCAGCTATTCTATGGGACAAGCGATCTATGGCTACACCTTC.

The V and J genes are TRBV6-6 and TRBJ1-5; 8 positions agree with TRBD1. The CDR3 sequence is 12 residues long. V lost 8 bases to trimming and J lost 10 bases; unmatched junction nucleotides: 7. Germline V gene sequence: CDR1 MNHNY, CDR2 SVGAGI (reference sequence). In nucleotides, the CDR3 is TGTGCCAGCGGACAGGGAGAGGGACCCCAGCATTTT. This sequence encodes CASGQGEGPQHF.

Written as DNA, the CDR3 is TGTGCCAGCACCGACAGCTTCACCGGGGAGCTGTTTTTT. Protein product: CASTDSFTGELFF. The V and J genes are TRBV27 and TRBJ2-2; TRBD1 is a possible D gene (5 bases). Germline V gene sequence: CDR1 MNHEY, CDR2 SMNVEV (reference sequence). Trimming took 7 bases from V and 4 from J, leaving 10 bases between them. The CDR3 length is 13 residues.

This clone is a singleton in its sample. The V call is TRBV27, the J call TRBJ1-5; possible D gene TRBD1, 5 bases. Germline V gene sequence: CDR1 MNHEY, CDR2 SMNVEV (reference sequence). With 9 bases removed from V and 7 bases from J, the gap between germline ends came to 22 bases. The CDR3 has 15 amino acids. The CDR3 here is CASSRDAAVKQPQHF. Written as DNA, the CDR3 is TGTGCCAGTAGTAGGGACGCCGCAGTGAAGCAGCCCCAGCATTTT.

This clone was counted between two and nine times. This chain uses TRBV27 with TRBJ1-1; unclear D gene. V was cut by 4 bases and J by 0 bases, with 18 bases left in between. The CDR3 loop spans 17 amino acids. In germline, CDR1 is MNHEY, CDR2 SMNVEV (reference sequence). The CDR3 reads CASSYFGASGLNTEAFF. Written as DNA, the CDR3 is TGTGCCAGCAGTTATTTCGGTGCATCTGGGTTGAACACTGAAGCTTTCTTT.

The chain couples TRBV27 to TRBJ2-3, with a tentative D call TRBD1 (5 bases). From germline, CDR1 is MNHEY and CDR2 SMNVEV (reference sequence). V shed 3 bases and J shed 6 bases, with 19 bases lying between them. The CDR3 is 16 amino acids. CDR3 sequence (DNA): TGTGCCAGCAGTTTGTCAGACTTCAGGGTCTCGGATACGCAGTATTTT. As protein: CASSLSDFRVSDTQYF.

V usage is TRBV11-3 and J usage is TRBJ2-1, with a tentative D call TRBD2 (5 bases). The CDR3 has 17 amino acids. V lost 5 bases to trimming and J lost 0 bases, with 17 bases between them. Germline CDR1 SGHNT, CDR2 YENEEA. The CDR3 DNA sequence: TGTGCCAGCAGCCATACCGGAGGCATTGGCTCCTACAATGAGCAGTTCTTC. It yields the protein CASSHTGGIGSYNEQFF.

This clone was recorded once. The chain is built from TRBV18 and TRBJ2-1; D is uncertain. Trimming stripped 5 bases from V and 0 bases from J, with 14 bases between. In germline, CDR1 is KGHSH, CDR2 LQKENI. There are 16 residues in the CDR3. This CDR3 is CASSDNTVSSYNEQFF. Written as DNA, the CDR3 is TGTGCCAGCTCAGACAATACCGTTAGCTCCTACAATGAGCAGTTCTTC.